These 27 T cell receptor beta chains originate from one sample sequenced in a study of blood T cell repertoires in COVID-19. Profiling relied on immunoSEQ multiplex PCR, and the TCRdb table lists in-frame clones only, not all of them. There are some 170,000 clones in the sample; roughly 90% occur only once, and roughly 1.4% lies in the top ten. Specimen: peripheral blood. Receptors originate from a woman in her forties or fifties with acute or convalescent COVID-19.

The chain joins TRBV7-8 to TRBJ2-5; TRBD2 matches at 12 bases. CDR3 length: 17 amino acids. The ends lost 4 bases at V and 0 bases at J; junction bases unmatched: 6. Germline values: CDR1 SGHVS, CDR2 FQNEAQ. In DNA form, the CDR3 reads TGTGCCAGCAGCTCCCTGGGACTAGCGGGCAACCAAGAGACCCAGTACTTC. It yields the protein CASSSLGLAGNQETQYF.

The V call is TRBV7-2, the J call TRBJ2-3; possible D gene TRBD2, 7 bases. The germline V and J ends were trimmed by 5 bases and 0 bases, with 15 bases remaining between them. There are 16 residues in the CDR3. Germline assignment: CDR1 SGHTA and CDR2 FQGNSA. The CDR3 region has the DNA TGTGCCAGCAGCCCACCGGGGGGCGGTAGCACAGATACGCAGTATTTT. Amino acid sequence: CASSPPGGGSTDTQYF.

This clone occurred once. The rearrangement links TRBV7-9 to TRBJ1-1; TRBD1 is a possible D gene (6 bases). Trimming left V 5 bases short and J 6 bases short, with 16 bases between. Germline values: CDR1 SEHNR, CDR2 FQNEAQ (reference sequence). The CDR3 covers 14 residues. CDR3 nucleotides: TGTGCCAGCAGCCTCCCGGGACATAATTCTGAAGCTTTCTTT. It codes for CASSLPGHNSEAFF.

The chain uses TRBV7-9 and TRBJ1-4; D uncertain. The germline V gene encodes CDR1 SEHNR and CDR2 FQNEAQ (reference sequence). Trimming left V 4 bases short and J 4 bases short, with 16 bases between. The CDR3 runs 16 residues. CDR3 DNA sequence: TGTGCCAGCAGCTGGGCGGGTGGAGGCTTTAATGAAAAACTGTTTTTT. Translation gives CASSWAGGGFNEKLFF.

Only a few counts were recorded for this clone. The chain links TRBV21-1 to TRBJ1-5; the table's D call of TRBD1 was not tested on the DNA. TRBV21-1 is described as a pseudogene. The CDR3 is 14 amino acids. CDR3 coding DNA: TGTGCCAGCAGCCCCGACAGTTACAATCAGCCCCAGCATTTT. This sequence encodes CASSPDSYNQPQHF.

This chain connects TRBV30 to TRBJ1-3; 8 bases agree with TRBD1. With 2 bases clipped from V and 4 bases from J, the junction kept 7 bases outside the gene matches. The CDR3 loop spans 15 amino acids. CDR1 and CDR2 (germline): GTSNPN, SVGIG (reference sequence). This chain's CDR3 is CAWSSQGALGNTIYF. In DNA form, the CDR3 reads TGTGCCTGGAGTTCTCAGGGGGCGTTGGGAAACACCATATATTTT.

This sequence joins TRBV30 and TRBJ2-7; 12 bases align to TRBD1. V lost 4 bases, J lost 2 bases, and 6 bases stayed unmatched. The CDR3 has 15 residues. Germline V gene lookup returns CDR1 GTSNPN and CDR2 SVGIG (reference sequence). This CDR3 reads CAWNTGTGGAYEQYF. DNA for the CDR3: TGTGCCTGGAATACCGGGACAGGGGGCGCCTACGAGCAGTACTTC.

The chain joins TRBV9 to TRBJ2-2; 9 positions agree with TRBD2. Looked up from germline, CDR1 is SGDLS and CDR2 is YYNGEE. The junction had 3 bases not matched to a gene; V was cut back by 0 bases and J by 3 bases. The CDR3 has 16 residues. CDR3 DNA: TGTGCCAGCAGCGTAGGGGGCGGGAGGGACACCGGGGAGCTGTTTTTT. Translated: CASSVGGGRDTGELFF.

The gene calls are TRBV24-1 and TRBJ1-2, with D possibly being TRBD1 (5 bases). In germline, CDR1 is KGHDR, CDR2 SFDVKD. V dropped 5 bases and J dropped 3 bases, with 9 bases sitting between them. The CDR3 runs to 13 residues. This CDR3 is CATSGSRDYGYTF. The CDR3 coding sequence is TGTGCCACCAGTGGGTCCAGGGACTATGGCTACACCTTC.

The J gene is TRBJ1-1, the V gene TRBV29-1; TRBD1 matches 7 bases. This CDR3 is built from 12 residues. The junction had 7 bases not matched to a gene; V was cut back by 8 bases and J by 4 bases. CDR1 SQVTM and CDR2 ANQGSEA come from the germline V gene. CDR3 region: CSIYRGSTEAFF. The CDR3 DNA is TGCAGCATCTACAGGGGTTCCACTGAAGCTTTCTTT.

CDR3 protein: CATSRDERTEAFF. The CDR3 coding sequence is TGTGCCACCAGCAGAGATGAGCGCACTGAAGCTTTCTTT. V and J are TRBV15 and TRBJ1-1, with D hard to call. V gave up 0 bases and J gave up 4 bases, with 6 bases separating them. This CDR3 spans 13 amino acids. The germline V gene encodes CDR1 LNHNV and CDR2 YYDKDF (reference sequence).

This chain links TRBV10-2 with TRBJ2-7; 9 bases line up with TRBD2. Germline CDR1 and CDR2: WSHSY and SAAADI. The CDR3 contains 14 residues. V gave up 3 bases and J gave up 6 bases; unmatched junction bases: 6. CDR3 sequence (DNA): TGCGCCAGCAGTGAAGATTGGCGGGGGGGCGAGCAGTACTTC. It is translated as CASSEDWRGGEQYF.

CDR3 amino acids: CASTTSKGIDTEAFF. CDR3 DNA sequence: TGTGCCAGCACGACTTCTAAGGGGATAGACACTGAAGCTTTCTTT. The chain employs TRBV2 and TRBJ1-1; possible D gene TRBD1, 5 bases. The CDR3 runs 15 residues. Trimming pared 7 bases from V and 3 bases from J, leaving 18 bases between. The germline V gene encodes CDR1 SNHLY and CDR2 FYNNEI.

The chain links TRBV7-9 to TRBJ1-5, with no clear D. This CDR3 spans 13 amino acids. CDR1 and CDR2 from the germline V gene are SEHNR and FQNEAQ (reference sequence). The V gene lost 5 bases and the J gene lost 5 bases, with 10 bases spanning the gap. The CDR3 loop reads CASSPDGDQPQHF. The CDR3 DNA sequence: TGTGCCAGCAGCCCAGACGGGGATCAGCCCCAGCATTTT.

The J gene is TRBJ1-3, the V gene TRBV11-2, with D possibly TRBD1 on 5 matching bases. CDR1 and CDR2 (germline): SGHAT, FQNNGV. V gave up 5 bases and J gave up 7 bases, with 18 bases separating them. CDR3 size: 15 residues. This CDR3 is CASSGGGRRGNTIYF. The CDR3 coding sequence is TGTGCCAGCAGCGGGGGAGGGCGGCGCGGGAACACCATATATTTT.

This clone was counted once. The gene calls are TRBV6-5 and TRBJ2-2, with D maybe TRBD1 (6 bases). In germline, CDR1 is MNHEY, CDR2 SVGAGI. Trimming stripped 6 bases from V and 1 base from J, with 12 bases between. The CDR3 has 15 residues. The DNA for the CDR3 is TGTGCCAGCAGACCCGGACAGTTGAACACCGGGGAGCTGTTTTTT. This sequence encodes CASRPGQLNTGELFF.

The chain combines TRBV6-5 with TRBJ2-7; TRBD2 agrees at 7 bases. V shed 8 bases and J 0 bases; nucleotides not matched to a gene: 4. The CDR3 consists of 13 residues. Germline V gene lookup returns CDR1 MNHEY and CDR2 SVGAGI. The CDR3 reads CASAGLSSYEQYF. CDR3 bases: TGTGCCAGCGCGGGACTAAGCTCCTACGAGCAGTACTTC.

The chain combines TRBV11-3 with TRBJ2-7, with D unclear. The CDR3 covers 12 residues. Trimming cost V 4 bases and J 3 bases, with 7 bases left between them. CDR1 SGHNT and CDR2 YENEEA come from the germline V gene. CDR3 bases: TGTGCCAGCAGCTCGGTAGACTACGAGCAGTACTTC. Translated: CASSSVDYEQYF.

V gene TRBV3-1 (or the pseudogene TRBV3-2) combines with J gene TRBJ2-2; 7 nucleotides align to TRBD2. Germline V gene lookup returns CDR1 LGHDT and CDR2 YNNKEL (reference sequence). V trimming: 7 bases; J trimming: 0 bases; junction bases outside the gene matches: 8. This CDR3 comprises 16 residues. This CDR3 reads CASNFLAGANTGELFF. In DNA form, the CDR3 reads TGTGCCAGCAACTTCCTCGCGGGGGCGAACACCGGGGAGCTGTTTTTT.

V usage is TRBV4-3 and J usage is TRBJ1-4, with 11 bases matching TRBD1. After removal of 3 bases from V and 7 bases from J, the junction contained 4 bases not matched to a gene. The CDR3 length is 15 residues. Germline CDR1 and CDR2: LGHNA and YSLEER. CDR3 residues: CASSQGQGGGEKLFF. CDR3 sequence (DNA): TGCGCCAGCAGCCAGGGACAGGGGGGAGGTGAAAAACTGTTTTTT.

The CDR3 is CASRNDRSNQPQHF. CDR3 nucleotide sequence: TGCGCCAGCAGAAACGACAGAAGCAATCAGCCCCAGCATTTT. This rearrangement joins TRBV10-2 to TRBJ1-5; a possible D gene is TRBD1 (5 bases). Trimming stripped 6 bases from V and 1 base from J, with 10 bases between. CDR3 size: 14 residues. The germline V gene encodes CDR1 WSHSY and CDR2 SAAADI.

V usage is TRBV27 and J usage is TRBJ2-7; a weak D match, TRBD2 (6 bases). CDR1 MNHEY and CDR2 SMNVEV come from the germline V gene (reference sequence). The V end lost 6 bases, the J end lost 0 bases, and 15 bases lay between the germline ends. The CDR3 has 15 residues. CDR3 loop: CASRDVAAGSYEQYF. The CDR3 DNA sequence: TGTGCCAGCAGGGATGTAGCGGCCGGCTCCTACGAGCAGTACTTC.

The J gene is TRBJ2-1, the V gene TRBV27; 15 bases line up with TRBD2. With 3 bases clipped from V and 7 bases from J, the junction kept 7 bases outside the gene matches. The CDR3 sequence is 17 residues long. CDR1 is MNHEY, CDR2 SMNVEV, per germline (reference sequence). CDR3 loop: CASSFHGTSGRWNEQFF. The DNA for the CDR3 is TGTGCCAGCAGTTTCCATGGGACTAGCGGGAGGTGGAATGAGCAGTTCTTC.

This clone was recorded a few times. The chain combines TRBV25-1 with TRBJ2-7; 8 nucleotides line up with TRBD2. Per the germline V gene, CDR1 is MGHDK and CDR2 is SYGVNS. V shed 9 bases, J shed 6 bases, and the junction held 4 bases outside the gene matches. The CDR3 consists of 11 residues. CDR3 nucleotides: TGTGCCAGTGGTAGCGGGGCCGAGCAGTACTTC. Its protein product is CASGSGAEQYF.

The chain couples TRBV7-9 to TRBJ1-2, with TRBD1 identical over 9 bases. CDR1 and CDR2 from the germline V gene are SEHNR and FQNEAQ (reference sequence). CDR3 length: 14 residues. After removal of 1 base from V and 7 bases from J, the junction contained 4 bases not matched to a gene. CDR3 protein: CASSLVGQGFGYTF. In DNA form, the CDR3 reads TGTGCCAGCAGCTTAGTGGGACAGGGTTTTGGCTACACCTTC.

The chain is built from TRBV7-9 and TRBJ2-7; 9 positions match TRBD1. Germline CDR1 is SEHNR and CDR2 is FQNEAQ (reference sequence). This CDR3 is 14 amino acids long. J gave up 5 bases and V 5 bases, and 7 bases lay outside the gene matches. CDR3 nucleotides: TGTGCCAGCAGCCCCCGGGACAGGGCCCACGAGCAGTACTTC. This translates into CASSPRDRAHEQYF.

In its sample, this clone was seen a few times. The chain's CDR3 is CASSLLGGRDTEAFF. The CDR3 DNA reads TGTGCCAGCAGCCTCCTAGGGGGACGGGACACTGAAGCTTTCTTT. The chain couples TRBV9 to TRBJ1-1; D may be TRBD1 (6 bases). The CDR3 sequence is 15 residues long. V was shortened by 4 bases and J by 3 bases, with 16 bases between the two germline ends. Germline CDR1 is SGDLS and CDR2 is YYNGEE.